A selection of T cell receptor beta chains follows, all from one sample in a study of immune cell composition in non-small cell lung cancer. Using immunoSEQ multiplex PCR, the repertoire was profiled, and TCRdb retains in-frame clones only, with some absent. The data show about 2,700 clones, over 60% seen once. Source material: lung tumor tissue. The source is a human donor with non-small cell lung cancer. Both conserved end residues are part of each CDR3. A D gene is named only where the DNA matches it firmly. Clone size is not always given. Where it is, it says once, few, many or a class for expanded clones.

CDR3 DNA: TGTGCCAGCACCCGGGACAGGGGATTTCGCACTAATGAAAAACTGTTTTTT; CDR3 protein: CASTRDRGFRTNEKLFF; V gene: TRBV2; D gene: TRBD1; clone size: once; J gene: TRBJ1-4
CDR3 DNA: TGTGCCAGTAGTCCCCTCGGACAGGGGGTTGGTAACTATGGCTACACCTTC; CDR3 protein: CASSPLGQGVGNYGYTF; V gene: TRBV19; D gene: TRBD1; clone size: .; J gene: TRBJ1-2
CDR3 DNA: TGTGCCAGCAGACTAGACCCAGAGACCCAGTACTTC; CDR3 protein: CASRLDPETQYF; V gene: TRBV6-1; D gene: .; clone size: .; J gene: TRBJ2-5
CDR3 DNA: TGTGCCAGCAGTCTATACGGACAGGGGGGTCCCTACAATGAGCAGTTCTTC; CDR3 protein: CASSLYGQGGPYNEQFF; V gene: TRBV2; D gene: TRBD1; clone size: .; J gene: TRBJ2-1
CDR3 DNA: TGCGCCAGCAGGTTGTTACTCGGGAGCCTCTATGGCTACACCTTC; CDR3 protein: CASRLLLGSLYGYTF; V gene: TRBV5-1; D gene: .; clone size: .; J gene: TRBJ1-2
CDR3 DNA: TGTGCCAGGGGGCCCCGGAACTACAATGAGCAGTTCTTC; CDR3 protein: CARGPRNYNEQFF; V gene: TRBV14; D gene: .; clone size: .; J gene: TRBJ2-1
CDR3 DNA: TGTGCCAGCTCTTACGCAGGGGAGGGGACTGAAGCTTTCTTT; CDR3 protein: CASSYAGEGTEAFF; V gene: TRBV18; D gene: .; clone size: .; J gene: TRBJ1-1
CDR3 DNA: TGTGCCAGCAGCTTAGCAGACAGAAGCAATCAGCCCCAGCATTTT; CDR3 protein: CASSLADRSNQPQHF; V gene: TRBV7-2; D gene: .; clone size: .; J gene: TRBJ1-5
CDR3 DNA: TGTGCCAGTAGTATAGACGGGACTCCGGGTGTCGGTGGCTACACCTTC; CDR3 protein: CASSIDGTPGVGGYTF; V gene: TRBV19; D gene: .; clone size: .; J gene: TRBJ1-2
CDR3 DNA: TGTGCCAGCAGTTTATTCGCACCGCCCGCGGGAAATGAGCAGTTCTTC; CDR3 protein: CASSLFAPPAGNEQFF; V gene: TRBV28; D gene: .; clone size: .; J gene: TRBJ2-1
CDR3 DNA: TGTGCCAGTAGTATGGCAGGGGGGTATAGTACAGATACGCAGTATTTT; CDR3 protein: CASSMAGGYSTDTQYF; V gene: TRBV19; D gene: .; clone size: .; J gene: TRBJ2-3
CDR3 DNA: TGTGCCAGCAGCCCCACTAGCGGGGCCCCCGCTACGCAGTATTTT; CDR3 protein: CASSPTSGAPATQYF; V gene: TRBV4-2; D gene: TRBD2; clone size: few; J gene: TRBJ2-3
CDR3 DNA: TGTGCCAGCAGCTACTCCGGGACAGGGGCGGGCGAAAAACTGTTTTTT; CDR3 protein: CASSYSGTGAGEKLFF; V gene: TRBV7-9; D gene: TRBD1; clone size: .; J gene: TRBJ1-4
CDR3 DNA: TGTGCCAGCAGCCAGACCGGGACTAGCATGCAAGAGACCCAGTACTTC; CDR3 protein: CASSQTGTSMQETQYF; V gene: TRBV5-6; D gene: TRBD2; clone size: .; J gene: TRBJ2-5
CDR3 DNA: TGTGCCGCCGGATTAGGAGGAGGTCTCTACGAGCAGTACTTC; CDR3 protein: CAAGLGGGLYEQYF; V gene: TRBV10-3; D gene: .; clone size: .; J gene: TRBJ2-7
CDR3 DNA: TGTGCCAGCAGACCCAATCCCCATGGGGGGGCGAAGGAGACCCAGTACTTC; CDR3 protein: CASRPNPHGGAKETQYF; V gene: TRBV5-5; D gene: .; clone size: .; J gene: TRBJ2-5
CDR3 DNA: TGTGCCTGGAGTGTTTGGGGTAGGGGGAACACTGAAGCTTTCTTT; CDR3 protein: CAWSVWGRGNTEAFF; V gene: TRBV30; D gene: .; clone size: .; J gene: TRBJ1-1
CDR3 DNA: TGTGCCTGGAGTGTACCGGGGACCGGGGAGCTGTTTTTT; CDR3 protein: CAWSVPGTGELFF; V gene: TRBV30; D gene: .; clone size: .; J gene: TRBJ2-2
CDR3 DNA: TGCGCCAGCAGTGGCTCAGGACAGGCGGCCTACGAGCAGTACTTC; CDR3 protein: CASSGSGQAAYEQYF; V gene: TRBV10-2; D gene: TRBD1; clone size: .; J gene: TRBJ2-7
CDR3 DNA: TGTGCCAGCAGCCCCGGACTAGCGGGGGGGCTGTTGGGCGAGCAGTACTTC; CDR3 protein: CASSPGLAGGLLGEQYF; V gene: TRBV7-6; D gene: TRBD2; clone size: .; J gene: TRBJ2-7
CDR3 DNA: TGCGCCAGCAGCCAAGCGGCAGGGGAGCAGTTCTTC; CDR3 protein: CASSQAAGEQFF; V gene: TRBV4-1; D gene: .; clone size: .; J gene: TRBJ2-1
CDR3 DNA: TGTGCCAGTAGTCCCGGCCCTAGCGGGGGAGGCGAGCAGTACTTC; CDR3 protein: CASSPGPSGGGEQYF; V gene: TRBV19; D gene: TRBD2; clone size: .; J gene: TRBJ2-7
CDR3 DNA: TGTGCCAGCAGCACCGGGACAGGGGGACGCGAGCAGTACTTC; CDR3 protein: CASSTGTGGREQYF; V gene: TRBV7-2; D gene: TRBD1; clone size: .; J gene: TRBJ2-7
CDR3 DNA: TGTGCCAGCAGTGATTACGGCTCCTACGAGCAGTACTTC; CDR3 protein: CASSDYGSYEQYF; V gene: TRBV6-1; D gene: .; clone size: .; J gene: TRBJ2-7
CDR3 DNA: TGTGCCAGCAGCTTACAGGGGAGGGACACTGAAGCTTTCTTT; CDR3 protein: CASSLQGRDTEAFF; V gene: TRBV7-2; D gene: .; clone size: .; J gene: TRBJ1-1
CDR3 DNA: TGTGCCAGCAGCTCACCGACTAGCCCAGATACGCAGTATTTT; CDR3 protein: CASSSPTSPDTQYF; V gene: TRBV14; D gene: TRBD2; clone size: .; J gene: TRBJ2-3
CDR3 DNA: TGTGCCAGCGATAGAGGAAGCCAGAACATGAACACTGAAGCTTTCTTT; CDR3 protein: CASDRGSQNMNTEAFF; V gene: TRBV2; D gene: .; clone size: few; J gene: TRBJ1-1
CDR3 DNA: TGTGCCAGCCGGACAGGGGGCGCGGATACGCAGTATTTT; CDR3 protein: CASRTGGADTQYF; V gene: TRBV28; D gene: TRBD1; clone size: .; J gene: TRBJ2-3
CDR3 DNA: TGTGCCAGCAGTTACTCGGGACAGGGGGATGAAAAACTGTTTTTT; CDR3 protein: CASSYSGQGDEKLFF; V gene: TRBV6-5; D gene: TRBD1; clone size: few; J gene: TRBJ1-4
CDR3 DNA: TGTGCCTGGAGTGTACCTTTTTATGAGCGGGGGGGCCGTAGCTATGAGCAGTTCTTC; CDR3 protein: CAWSVPFYERGGRSYEQFF; V gene: TRBV30; D gene: TRBD2; clone size: .; J gene: TRBJ2-1
CDR3 DNA: TGTGCCAGCAGTTACTCGAGCGGACAGCTGAATTCACCCCTCCACTTT; CDR3 protein: CASSYSSGQLNSPLHF; V gene: TRBV6-5; D gene: .; clone size: .; J gene: TRBJ1-6
CDR3 DNA: TGTGCCAGCAGCCCTGGCGGGGGACCCTATGGCTACACCTTC; CDR3 protein: CASSPGGGPYGYTF; V gene: TRBV5-6; D gene: .; clone size: .; J gene: TRBJ1-2
CDR3 DNA: TGTGCCAGCAGCCGGACACAAACAACTAATGAAAAACTGTTTTTT; CDR3 protein: CASSRTQTTNEKLFF; V gene: TRBV6-1; D gene: .; clone size: .; J gene: TRBJ1-4
CDR3 DNA: TGTGCCAGCAGTGCTGGGACCGGGACATCTGAAGCCAAAAACATTCAGTACTTC; CDR3 protein: CASSAGTGTSEAKNIQYF; V gene: TRBV2; D gene: .; clone size: .; J gene: TRBJ2-4
CDR3 DNA: TGCGCCAGCAGCCCAGGGACAGGGTTTTCACCCCTCCACTTT; CDR3 protein: CASSPGTGFSPLHF; V gene: TRBV5-1; D gene: TRBD1; clone size: .; J gene: TRBJ1-6